The rows below give T cell receptor beta chains drawn from one sample of a study of tumor and adjacent non-tumor tissue in lung cancer. TCRdb called the multiplex PCR reads again in MiXCR, with one record for every CDR3 protein. The sample holds fewer than 80,000 distinct CDR3 sequences; approximately 68% are singletons and the top ten take roughly 12%. Sequencing input: lung tumor tissue. These receptors were taken from a woman in her 70s with non-small cell lung cancer. Each CDR3 is given with its conserved first and last residue.

TRBV6-5 14 CASNSGHGNTEAFF
TRBV4-2 14 CDSSQAAVGGEQFF
TRBV6-5 14 CASRFATGDYEQYF
TRBV20-1 14 CSTAGGQGSETQYF
TRBV12-3/TRBV12-4 12 CASCPGNHGYTF
TRBV6-6 15 CASSWDHYEFYGYTF
TRBV24-1 16 CATSSQSSRSYNERFF
TRBV12-3/TRBV12-4 14 CASSSDLQPYGQYF
TRBV30 13 CVWSWQANREIYF
TRBV6-5 16 CASSYRGERSTDTQYF
TRBV6-1 15 CASSLMDSTNYGYTF
TRBV29-1 14 CSVQSGGNTDTQYF
TRBV20-1 12 CSVGRVPNEQFF
TRBV5-4 15 CVSNRDRGSGNTIYF
TRBV6-5 15 CVGRDLAGWGHEQFF
TRBV6-5 14 CASNQNRNSYGYTF
TRBV11-1 14 CASSHLGVDYGYTF
TRBV11-1 15 CTSSIILISYNEQSF
TRBV20-1 16 CSASHRPKLMNTEAIF
TRBV29-1 12 CRAKTSAGELFF
TRBV29-1 12 CGVEQKDNEHFF
TRBV29-1 13 CSVEVTGGGEQFF
TRBV10-3 14 CAISEGPGLGTRYF
TRBV6-6 13 CGSSSSANTEAFF
TRBV6-1 13 CASSEEGDYVQYF
TRBV29-1 13 CSVVPGLTTEAFF
TRBV12-3/TRBV12-4 14 CASSPGRFYNEQFF
TRBV13 13 CASGVLAGHEQYF
TRBV7-8 16 CASSLGGPVTNTEAFF
TRBV29-1 14 CSVARGTGADTQYF
TRBV14 16 CVSSHEGWSSYNELFF
TRBV20-1 15 CSARGDRGNTGELFF
TRBV29-1 13 CNAGQGLGNEQYF
TRBV10-3 16 CAIRRTSGSNTEELFF
TRBV5-6 16 CVSSSLGGRDYNEQFF
TRBV20-1 14 CSASPDRGNQPQHF
TRBV12-3/TRBV12-4 14 CASSLDRAYLEQYF
TRBV28 16 CASSLSLLGRVETQYF
TRBV7-8 15 CASSLLGLVGNEQFF
TRBV14 13 CASGQWERGEQFF
TRBV29-1 14 CIAQQGARDNGQFF
TRBV6-5 13 CASSYSRARGYTF
TRBV12-3/TRBV12-4 15 CASGPRETEKTEQYF
TRBV28 16 CANSGFQAHRNDEQFF
TRBV6-5 11 CAISVSYEQHF
TRBV5-1 13 CASSLMVDEKLFF
TRBV12-3/TRBV12-4 13 CASGLTGLDTQYF
TRBV6-4 20 CASSGQPQRTHTKNTGELFF
TRBV4-2 15 CVSSQMTSGSDELFF
TRBV29-1 13 CSTLQGANGEQFF
TRBV14 13 CASSLAYTDTQYF
TRBV6-1 13 CASSGSRKETQYF
TRBV5-1 14 CASSLRGAELEQFF
TRBV4-1 16 CASNQHPKQEYTEASF
TRBV11-3 17 CVSSPHQSTSNTGGLFF
TRBV24-1 15 CATSDDRGLRNEQFF
TRBV6-1 15 CASSEVQGANSPLHF
TRBV29-1 13 CSVVLRTGADYTF